This T cell receptor (beta chain) was identified in a study of cytomegalovirus exposure and HLA in healthy donors. The germline V and J ends were trimmed by 4 bases and 5 bases, with 11 bases remaining between them. Germline V gene lookup returns CDR1 GTSNPN and CDR2 SVGIG (reference sequence). CDR3 length: 12 amino acids. This clone appeared a few times. PCR amplification relied on 60 Vbeta primers (plus 13 Jbeta primers). In the original analysis: A later analysis tallied 65 million to 85 million unique TCR beta chains, some 10 million of them shared. The assay was immunoSEQ multiplex PCR, and TCRdb's table has in-frame clones only and misses some. V and J calls and clone size are those listed in that table; D and trimming were worked out from the DNA. Here the sample spans 120,000 to 150,000 clones, about 80% being singletons.

The source of this sequence is a man aged 30 to 45 in good health and CMV-seronegative. The sequenced sample was PBMCs. The rearrangement joins TRBV30 to TRBJ1-1; no clear D gene. The CDR3 reads CAWNRMSTEAFF. The CDR3 nucleotides read TGTGCCTGGAATAGAATGAGTACTGAAGCTTTCTTT.